The present entry profiles one T cell receptor beta chain with its context. There are 14 residues in the CDR3. V was trimmed by 0 bases and J by 8 bases, leaving 16 bases between them. Germline V CDR1 and CDR2: GTSNPN, SVGIG (reference sequence). These data come from a study of blood T cell repertoires in COVID-19. Whole-study context: Whether acute or convalescent, the COVID-19 samples came from the United States, Italy and Spain.

In the original workflow: Amplification of reference gene primers was used by the study to estimate nucleated cell counts. The table came from immunoSEQ multiplex PCR; TCRdb's copy has only in-frame clones and leaves some out. V, J and clone size derive from that table, while D and trimming were established from the DNA sequence. Here the sample spans almost 200,000 clones, roughly 77% being singletons. This receptor was obtained from a woman aged 40 to 50 with COVID-19, enrolled during active disease. The chain has TRBV30 and TRBJ1-2; D unclear. Sequencing was carried out using peripheral blood. The CDR3 bases are TGTGCCTGGAGTGTACACAGTTCTCGAGGGGGCTACACCTTC. As protein: CAWSVHSSRGGYTF.